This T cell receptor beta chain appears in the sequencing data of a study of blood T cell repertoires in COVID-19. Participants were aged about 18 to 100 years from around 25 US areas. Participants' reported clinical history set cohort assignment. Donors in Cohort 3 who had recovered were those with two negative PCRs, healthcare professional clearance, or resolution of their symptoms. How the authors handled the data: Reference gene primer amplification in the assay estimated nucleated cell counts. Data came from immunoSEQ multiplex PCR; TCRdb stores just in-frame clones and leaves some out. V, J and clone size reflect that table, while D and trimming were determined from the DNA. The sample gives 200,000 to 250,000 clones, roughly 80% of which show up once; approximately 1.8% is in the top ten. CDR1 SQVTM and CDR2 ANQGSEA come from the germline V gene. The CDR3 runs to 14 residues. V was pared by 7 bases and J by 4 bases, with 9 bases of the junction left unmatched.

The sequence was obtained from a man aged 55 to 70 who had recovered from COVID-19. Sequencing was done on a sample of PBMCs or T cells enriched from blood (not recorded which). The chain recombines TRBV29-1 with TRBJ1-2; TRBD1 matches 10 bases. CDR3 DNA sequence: TGCAGCGCTATGGGACAGGGGCTTGGCTATGGCTACACCTTC. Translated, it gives CSAMGQGLGYGYTF.